Only a few counts were recorded for the clone carrying this T cell receptor beta chain. This specimen belongs to a study of human T cells and chemical hapten exposure. About the research overall: During the roughly 24-week study period, patients had diphenylcyclopropenone applied to the scalp every week. Patch tests applied 0.01% DPC to the upper back and were scored after 6 days.

Indicated time point: pre-sensitization, week 0. Regarding treatment: therapeutic diphenylcyclopropenone sensitization with weekly scalp DPC. One entry per CDR3 protein results from TCRdb running MiXCR on the RACE reads. This table has a few hundred thousand distinct CDR3 sequences, roughly 6% appearing once. Trimming removed 5 bases at V and 7 bases at J, with 12 bases between. Germline V CDR1 and CDR2: LNHNV, YYDKDF (reference sequence). This CDR3 has 13 amino acids. The sequences come from whole blood, collected in connection with sensitization to the hapten diphenylcyclopropenone (DPC). The TCR comes from a woman younger than 30 with alopecia areata. Some clones in this sample may be carry-over from other donors' samples. The chain has TRBV15 and TRBJ2-1; D not certain. Written as DNA, the CDR3 is TGTGCCACCAGCCCCCAACCGAGGAATGAGCAGTTCTTC. Its protein is CATSPQPRNEQFF.